Listed here are 25 T cell receptor beta chains from one sample, sequenced in a study of cytomegalovirus exposure and HLA in healthy donors. Sequencing was performed with immunoSEQ multiplex PCR; in TCRdb, only in-frame clones are kept and a portion is missing. The data show tens of thousands of clones, around 90% seen once. Sequenced material: PBMCs. Source of these receptors: a man aged 25 to 40 in good health and CMV-seronegative.

This clone has just one count. This rearrangement joins TRBV4-2 to TRBJ2-7, with 13 bases identical to TRBD2. The CDR3 sequence is 16 residues long. CDR1 is LGHNA and CDR2 is YNFKEQ in the germline V gene. V dropped 4 bases and J dropped 4; count of bases not matched to a gene: 7. CDR3 region: CASSLRTSGGAYEQYF. CDR3 DNA: TGTGCCAGCAGCCTTCGGACTAGCGGGGGTGCTTACGAGCAGTACTTC.

This chain links TRBV19 with TRBJ1-2; 8 nucleotides match TRBD1. With 3 bases clipped from V and 4 bases from J, the junction kept 10 bases outside the gene matches. The V gene's germline CDR1 is LNHDA and CDR2 SQIVND (reference sequence). The CDR3 length is 16 residues. The CDR3 sequence is CASSIRPGQEGYGYTF. CDR3 DNA: TGTGCCAGTAGTATCCGCCCGGGACAGGAGGGCTATGGCTACACCTTC.

This clone appeared once. This chain connects TRBV5-1 to TRBJ1-1, with TRBD1 identical over 7 bases. The CDR3 loop spans 15 amino acids. Germline V CDR1 and CDR2: SGHRS, YFSETQ. Unmatched junction bases numbered 5, after V lost 0 bases and J lost 3 bases. CDR3: CASSLASGGYTEAFF. CDR3 DNA: TGCGCCAGCAGCTTGGCATCAGGGGGATACACTGAAGCTTTCTTT.

The rearrangement joins TRBV7-2 to TRBJ1-2; maybe TRBD1 (5 bases). V lost 2 bases and J 3 bases, leaving 7 bases between the germline ends. This CDR3 has 13 residues. Germline assignment: CDR1 SGHTA and CDR2 FQGNSA. The CDR3 sequence is CASSLSRDYGYTF. For the CDR3, the DNA is TGTGCCAGCAGCTTAAGCAGGGACTATGGCTACACCTTC.

The J gene is TRBJ1-1, the V gene TRBV2; D may be TRBD1 (5 bases). The CDR3 has 13 amino acids. V lost 1 base, J lost 6 bases, and 9 bases lay in between. Per the germline V gene, CDR1 is SNHLY and CDR2 is FYNNEI. CDR3 amino acids: CASSEGRVAEAFF. The CDR3 coding sequence is TGTGCCAGCAGTGAAGGCAGGGTTGCTGAAGCTTTCTTT.

V and J are TRBV11-2 and TRBJ1-6; no firm D call. The germline V and J ends were trimmed by 5 bases and 5 bases, with 19 bases remaining between them. There are 17 residues in the CDR3. Germline V lookup: CDR1 SGHAT, CDR2 FQNNGV. The CDR3 region has the DNA TGTGCCAGCAGCCTCGCGTTTTCGTCGGTTAATAATTCACCCCTCCACTTT. Protein product: CASSLAFSSVNNSPLHF.

The table lists this clone with a few counts. V and J are TRBV19 and TRBJ2-3; TRBD2 matches 8 bases. V lost 4 bases and J lost 0; bases outside the gene matches: 6. Per germline, CDR1 LNHDA and CDR2 SQIVND (reference sequence). The CDR3 spans 16 residues. CDR3 protein: CASSKYLAGSTDTQYF. The DNA of the CDR3 is TGTGCCAGTAGTAAGTACTTAGCGGGAAGCACAGATACGCAGTATTTT.

The chain employs TRBV6-6 and TRBJ2-5, with 7 bases that match TRBD2. The V segment lost 7 bases and the J segment 3 bases; nucleotides outside the gene matches: 14. Per the germline V gene, CDR1 is MNHNY and CDR2 is SVGAGI (reference sequence). This CDR3 comprises 16 residues. CDR3 DNA sequence: TGTGCCAGCACAAACGCGGTGCCGCGGGGGAAAGAGACCCAGTACTTC. Protein: CASTNAVPRGKETQYF.

This chain links TRBV7-9 with TRBJ1-3; no definite D call. There are 13 residues in the CDR3. The germline CDR1 and CDR2 sequences are SEHNR and FQNEAQ (reference sequence). Trimming shortened V by 8 bases and J by 0 bases, and 8 bases separated the two germline ends. CDR3 nucleotides: TGTGCCAGCTCCTCTTTCTCTGGAAACACCATATATTTT. This translates into CASSSFSGNTIYF.

This clone came up a few times. J is TRBJ1-4 and V is TRBV7-8; 10 bases map to TRBD1. The CDR3 extends over 16 amino acids. J gave up 6 bases and V 5 bases, and 9 bases lay outside the gene matches. Germline V gene data show CDR1 as SGHVS and CDR2 as FQNEAQ. The CDR3 loop is CASSPVDRGVYEKLFF. CDR3 nucleotide sequence: TGTGCCAGCAGCCCAGTGGACAGGGGGGTTTATGAAAAACTGTTTTTT.

Only one count was recorded for this clone. The chain carries TRBV28 and TRBJ2-7; TRBD2 aligns across 11 bases. The CDR3 extends over 20 amino acids. After removal of 4 bases from V and 4 bases from J, the junction contained 21 bases not matched to a gene. Germline loops: CDR1 MDHEN, CDR2 SYDVKM. In DNA form, the CDR3 reads TGTGCCAGCAGTTCGGTGGGGCGGGCGACTAGCGGGGCTCGTACGTACGAGCAGTACTTC. Translated: CASSSVGRATSGARTYEQYF.

This sequence joins TRBV29-1 and TRBJ2-3; TRBD2 matches at 11 bases. CDR1 is SQVTM and CDR2 is ANQGSEA in the germline V gene. The CDR3 runs to 14 residues. After removal of 6 bases from V and 5 bases from J, the junction contained 7 bases not matched to a gene. The CDR3 DNA follows: TGCAGCGTCGTGACTAGCGGGGAATTAGATACGCAGTATTTT. This encodes CSVVTSGELDTQYF.

This clone was counted once. The rearrangement joins TRBV28 to TRBJ2-1, with D possibly matching TRBD1 (6 bases). This CDR3 is built from 12 residues. Germline V gene lookup returns CDR1 MDHEN and CDR2 SYDVKM. V lost 5 bases to trimming and J lost 6 bases, with 8 bases between them. The CDR3 sequence is CASSQQGNEQFF. CDR3 sequence (DNA): TGTGCCAGCAGTCAACAGGGCAATGAGCAGTTCTTC.

V usage is TRBV6-1 and J usage is TRBJ1-1, with TRBD1 matching 8 bases. Germline V lookup: CDR1 MNHNS, CDR2 SASEGT. Unmatched junction bases numbered 5, after V lost 7 bases and J lost 4 bases. This CDR3 comprises 13 residues. The chain's CDR3 is CASITGGGTEAFF. CDR3 sequence (DNA): TGTGCCAGCATTACAGGGGGTGGCACTGAAGCTTTCTTT.

V and J are TRBV5-4 and TRBJ2-3; D is unresolved. The CDR3 has 15 residues. CDR1 is SGHNT and CDR2 is YYREEE in the germline V gene (reference sequence). The V gene lost 0 bases and the J gene lost 5 bases, with 13 bases spanning the gap. The CDR3 loop is CASSLDTYSGDTQYF. The CDR3 DNA follows: TGTGCCAGCAGCTTGGACACGTACAGTGGAGATACGCAGTATTTT.

The chain employs TRBV7-8 and TRBJ2-7; 13 bases line up with TRBD2. Germline-derived CDR1 and CDR2 are SGHVS and FQNEAQ. CDR3 length: 15 residues. J was trimmed by 7 bases and V by 5 bases; bases with no gene match: 8. The CDR3, as DNA: TGTGCCAGCAGCATTACTAGCGGGGGGGCGAAAGAGCAGTACTTC. Translating gives CASSITSGGAKEQYF.

This sequence joins TRBV7-9 and TRBJ2-1; the D gene is possibly TRBD2 (5 bases). V shed 5 bases and J shed 0 bases, with 14 bases lying between them. The CDR3 consists of 16 residues. CDR1 and CDR2 (germline): SEHNR, FQNEAQ (reference sequence). The CDR3 DNA is TGTGCCAGCAGCCCCATAAATGGGAGCTCCTACAATGAGCAGTTCTTC. It codes for CASSPINGSSYNEQFF.

The V and J genes are TRBV19 and TRBJ2-4; no clear D. CDR3 length equals 16 residues. The V gene lost 3 bases and the J gene lost 0 bases, with 12 bases spanning the gap. Germline CDR1 LNHDA, CDR2 SQIVND (reference sequence). Here the CDR3 reads CASSITADLAKNIQYF. In DNA form, the CDR3 reads TGTGCCAGTAGTATCACAGCAGACCTAGCCAAAAACATTCAGTACTTC.

V is TRBV27 and J is TRBJ2-3; D ambiguous. V dropped 4 bases and J dropped 3 bases, with 8 bases sitting between them. Looked up from germline, CDR1 is MNHEY and CDR2 is SMNVEV (reference sequence). The CDR3 length is 13 residues. The CDR3 spells CASSSSPTDTQYF. The CDR3 bases are TGTGCCAGCAGTTCCTCCCCGACAGATACGCAGTATTTT.

The rearrangement joins TRBV30 to TRBJ2-7, with D perhaps matching TRBD1 (5 bases). Germline values: CDR1 GTSNPN, CDR2 SVGIG (reference sequence). This CDR3 is built from 13 residues. V was cut by 5 bases and J by 2 bases, with 13 bases left in between. CDR3 protein: CAWARERTYEQYF. CDR3 bases: TGTGCCTGGGCCAGGGAAAGGACCTACGAGCAGTACTTC. Using reference TRBV30 and TRBJ2-7 for the parts outside the CDR3, the full variable domain is SQTIHQWPATLVQPVGSPLSLECTVEGTSNPNLYWYRQAAGRGLQLLFYSVGIGQISSEVPQNLSASRPQDRQFILSSKKLLLSDSGFYLCAWARERTYEQYFGPGTRLTVT.

This chain joins TRBV14 and TRBJ1-1; D may be TRBD1 (6 bases). The CDR3 loop spans 17 amino acids. V was cut by 4 bases and J by 0 bases, with 18 bases left in between. The germline CDR1 and CDR2 sequences are SGHDN and FVKESK. Here the CDR3 DNA reads TGTGCCAGCAGCCCAGCTCCGGGACACTCCATGAACACTGAAGCTTTCTTT. It specifies CASSPAPGHSMNTEAFF.

The chain recombines TRBV19 with TRBJ1-1, with 7 bases aligning to TRBD1. Per the germline V gene, CDR1 is LNHDA and CDR2 is SQIVND (reference sequence). J lost 4 bases, V lost 0 bases, and 5 bases had no gene match. The CDR3 loop spans 15 amino acids. The CDR3 nucleotides read TGTGCCAGTAGTATAGAACAGGGGTGGACCACTGAAGCTTTCTTT. Residues: CASSIEQGWTTEAFF.

V is TRBV5-1 and J is TRBJ1-4, with a tentative D call TRBD1 (5 bases). Trimming removed 0 bases at V and 4 bases at J, with 10 bases between. Germline CDR1 and CDR2: SGHRS and YFSETQ. The CDR3 is made up of 15 amino acids. Here the CDR3 reads CASSLAAGYNEKLFF. The CDR3 DNA is TGCGCCAGCAGCTTGGCAGCAGGGTATAATGAAAAACTGTTTTTT.

The rearrangement links TRBV30 to TRBJ2-5, with TRBD1 matching over 7 bases. This CDR3 region has 15 residues. Germline CDR1 is GTSNPN and CDR2 is SVGIG (reference sequence). After removal of 2 bases from V and 4 bases from J, the junction contained 10 bases not matched to a gene. The CDR3 spells CAWSITGAFSETQYF. The CDR3 bases are TGTGCCTGGAGTATAACAGGGGCTTTTTCAGAGACCCAGTACTTC.

The gene calls are TRBV7-9 and TRBJ1-2, with D perhaps TRBD1 (5 bases). Germline values: CDR1 SEHNR, CDR2 FQNEAQ (reference sequence). This CDR3 has 13 residues. Trimming cost V 5 bases and J 7 bases, with 14 bases left between them. CDR3 nucleotide sequence: TGTGCCAGCAGCCTAACTGGCGACAGTGGCTACACCTTC. It is translated as CASSLTGDSGYTF.